Listed here is a single T cell receptor (beta chain). Its cognate antigen is unknown. Both 60 Vbeta primers and 13 Jbeta primers went into the PCR. Clones were read by immunoSEQ multiplex PCR, and TCRdb kept only the in-frame ones, dropping some. This table has tens of thousands of clones, nearly 80% appearing once. This sample is part of a study of cytomegalovirus exposure and HLA in healthy donors. The study, taken as a whole, reports: Prediction of most subjects' HLA-A and HLA-B alleles by TCR beta sequences was reportedly accurate.

This receptor was taken from a woman between 45 and 65 years old in good health and CMV-seropositive. What was sequenced was PBMCs.

CDR3 DNA sequence: TGTGCCAGCAGTCCCGCCGGTGGGACAAGTCAGCCCCAGCATTTT. Residues: CASSPAGGTSQPQHF. This chain connects TRBV27 to TRBJ1-5, with D tentatively TRBD1 (6 bases). The CDR3 sequence is 15 residues long. Germline V gives CDR1 MNHEY, CDR2 SMNVEV (reference sequence). V lost 5 bases and J lost 6, with 17 bases in between.